This TCR beta chain was found in a study of shared clonotypes between healthy human individuals. Overall study: CD4 naive and CD4 memory each took three plates per donor, while CD8 naive took two and CD8 memory one.

V was clipped by 6 bases and J by 5 bases, with 13 bases between them. The germline CDR1 and CDR2 sequences are MNHNS and SASEGT. The CDR3 runs to 13 residues. Using immunoSEQ multiplex PCR, the repertoire was profiled, and TCRdb retains in-frame clones only, with some absent. The sample has roughly 2,500,000 clones; roughly 93% are singletons. The chain links TRBV6-1 to TRBJ2-5, with a possible D match to TRBD2 (6 bases). The TCR comes from a man between 18 and 29 years old in good health. Some clones in this sample may be carry-over from other donors' samples. The material sequenced was naive CD4+ T cells from PBMCs. Noted subset: CD45RA+ positively selected. CDR3 protein: CASRLTRGETQYF. The CDR3 DNA is TGTGCCAGCAGGCTCACACGGGGGGAGACCCAGTACTTC.